The 30 T cell receptor beta chains presented below share a single source sample, sequenced in a study of CD8+CD57+ T cells in acquired aplastic anemia. The TCR beta profiling, which covered VDJ combination and CDR3 sequence, was carried out using genomic DNA as the template. MiXCR was run by TCRdb on the reads, yielding one entry per CDR3 protein. The data contain 150,000 to 200,000 distinct CDR3 sequences, under 70% of them seen just once; the ten biggest clones take up more than 45%. Source material: sorted CD4+, CD8+, or CD8+CD57+ T cells (not recorded which) from PBMCs. The origin of the receptors is a human donor with severe aplastic anemia or a healthy control (not recorded which).

The chain couples TRBV7-9 to TRBJ2-3, with TRBD2 matching 10 bases. The CDR3 covers 16 residues. The germline CDR1 and CDR2 sequences are SEHNR and FQNEAQ (reference sequence). V gave up 6 bases and J gave up 2 bases; unmatched junction bases: 8. The CDR3 coding sequence is TGTGCCAGCAGGCCCCTAAGCGGGAGGGACACAGATACGCAGTATTTT. Its protein product is CASRPLSGRDTDTQYF.

The rearrangement uses TRBV18 and TRBJ2-7; D remains unclear. Germline V gives CDR1 KGHSH, CDR2 LQKENI. V was cut by 5 bases and J by 1 base, with 9 bases left in between. The CDR3 is 13 residues long. Written as DNA, the CDR3 is TGTGCCAGCTCAGCACAGAATTCCTACGAGCAGTACTTC. This gives the protein CASSAQNSYEQYF.

The V gene is TRBV10-1, the J gene TRBJ2-3; possibly TRBD2 for D (6 bases). Trimming left V 6 bases short and J 2 bases short, with 9 bases between. Germline CDR1 reads WNHNN; CDR2 reads SYGVQD (reference sequence). CDR3 length: 13 amino acids. The CDR3 here is CASRGGNTDTQYF. CDR3 bases: TGCGCCAGCAGGGGAGGAAACACAGATACGCAGTATTTT.

Many counts were recorded for this clonotype. The chain links TRBV6-4 to TRBJ2-5, with TRBD1 identical over 9 bases. This CDR3 spans 19 amino acids. Germline V gene sequence: CDR1 MRHNA, CDR2 SNTAGT. J lost 4 bases, V lost 9 bases, and 24 bases had no gene match. In DNA, the CDR3 is TGTGCCAGGCCTGGGGGTAGGGACAGGGACCCTTGGATCCTAGAGACCCAGTACTTC. Translating it yields CARPGGRDRDPWILETQYF.

The CDR3 DNA is TGTGCCAGCAGCTCCCAACGTAGAGGGAATCACTCCTACGAGCAGTACTTC. Its protein is CASSSQRRGNHSYEQYF. The V call is TRBV7-2, the J call TRBJ2-7; TRBD2 might be the D (5 bases). The CDR3 covers 17 residues. Between the trimmed V and J ends, which lost 4 bases and 0 bases, there was a span of 19 bases. Germline V gene data show CDR1 as SGHTA and CDR2 as FQGNSA. Complete variable domain (other parts from reference TRBV7-2 and TRBJ2-7): GAGVSQSPSNKVTEKGKDVELRCDPISGHTALYWYRQSLGQGLEFLIYFQGNSAPDKSGLPSDRFSAERTGGSVSTLTIQRTQQEDSAVYLCASSSQRRGNHSYEQYFGPGTRLTVT.

The gene calls are TRBV25-1 and TRBJ2-1, with D perhaps matching TRBD1 (6 bases). The CDR3 is 15 residues long. The germline CDR1 and CDR2 sequences are MGHDK and SYGVNS. Trimming removed 3 bases at V and 3 bases at J, with 12 bases between. CDR3 in amino acids: CASSEKLDSYNEQFF. CDR3 coding DNA: TGTGCCAGCAGTGAGAAGTTGGACAGCTACAATGAGCAGTTCTTC. The complete variable domain, with remaining parts taken from reference TRBV25-1 and TRBJ2-1, reads EADIYQTPRYLVIGTGKKITLECSQTMGHDKMYWYQQDPGMELHLIHYSYGVNSTEKGDLSSESTVSRIRTEHFPLTLESARPSHTSQYLCASSEKLDSYNEQFFGPGTRLTVL.

CDR3 sequence: CASRQPSGGALGEQFF. DNA for the CDR3: TGTGCCAGCAGGCAACCTAGCGGGGGGGCGCTCGGCGAGCAGTTCTTC. The chain carries TRBV12-3 or TRBV12-4 and TRBJ2-1, with 12 bases that match TRBD2. Trimming took 6 bases from V and 10 from J; bases not matched to a gene: 13. The CDR3 consists of 16 residues.

This chain links TRBV10-3 with TRBJ2-7, with a possible D match to TRBD2 (6 bases). The V and J ends lost 4 bases and 5 bases respectively, with 15 bases between them. Germline CDR1 and CDR2: ENHRY and SYGVKD. The CDR3 extends over 14 amino acids. The DNA for the CDR3 is TGTGCCATCAGTGTCGGGCGGGGATACCACGAGCAGTACTTC. Amino acids: CAISVGRGYHEQYF.

This chain connects TRBV7-9 to TRBJ1-1, with D maybe TRBD1 (6 bases). This CDR3 region has 15 residues. Germline CDR1 and CDR2: SEHNR and FQNEAQ (reference sequence). Between the trimmed V and J ends, which lost 2 bases and 0 bases, there was a span of 10 bases. The CDR3, as DNA: TGTGCCAGCAGCTTAAGGACAGCCTTGAACACTGAAGCTTTCTTT. Its translation: CASSLRTALNTEAFF.

This chain links TRBV12-3 or TRBV12-4 with TRBJ2-7; TRBD1 is a possible D gene (5 bases). The CDR3 is 14 residues long. Trimming took off 5 bases at V and 3 bases at J, with 14 bases between the two ends. The CDR3 protein is CASSAQGSYYEQYF. CDR3 coding DNA: TGTGCCAGCAGTGCCCAGGGTTCTTACTACGAGCAGTACTTC.

The sample holds many counts of this clonotype. The chain couples TRBV12-3 or TRBV12-4 to TRBJ2-2; D is unresolved. Trimming shortened V by 1 base and J by 0 bases, and 9 bases separated the two germline ends. CDR3 length equals 16 residues. CDR3 sequence: CASSLGLTTNTGELFF. CDR3 DNA sequence: TGTGCCAGCAGTTTAGGCTTAACCACGAACACCGGGGAGCTGTTTTTT.

As for this clonotype: An end of the junction differs from the germline gene, which may be a read error. The chain joins TRBV20-1 to TRBJ2-1; no clear D gene. The CDR3 covers 11 residues. The germline V gene encodes CDR1 DFQATT and CDR2 SNEGSKA (reference sequence). DNA of the CDR3: TGCAGTGCTAGAAGGTTAAATGAGCAGCTCTTC. Translated: CSARRLNEQLF.

The V call is TRBV27, the J call TRBJ2-5; D may match TRBD1 or TRBD2 (5 bases each). Germline V lookup: CDR1 MNHEY, CDR2 SMNVEV (reference sequence). The germline V and J ends were trimmed by 3 bases and 5 bases, with 10 bases remaining between them. There are 13 residues in the CDR3. The CDR3 sequence is CASSLGRRETQYF. The CDR3 region has the DNA TGTGCCAGCAGTTTGGGACGGAGGGAGACCCAGTACTTC.

This chain links TRBV29-1 with TRBJ2-2; D unresolved. V was pared by 1 base and J by 6 bases, with 3 bases between. This CDR3 comprises 11 residues. Germline values: CDR1 SQVTM, CDR2 ANQGSEA. In DNA form, the CDR3 reads TGCAGCGTTGAAGGAGCCGGGGAGCTGTTTTTT. This gives the protein CSVEGAGELFF.

The chain links TRBV20-1 to TRBJ1-5; the D gene is possibly TRBD1 (6 bases). With 5 bases removed from V and 2 bases from J, the gap between germline ends came to 13 bases. CDR3 length: 14 residues. Germline V lookup: CDR1 DFQATT, CDR2 SNEGSKA (reference sequence). The CDR3 reads CSAPVAGGNQPQHF. The CDR3 DNA follows: TGCAGTGCTCCAGTGGCAGGGGGCAATCAGCCCCAGCATTTT.

This clonotype showed up just once. The chain has TRBV15 and TRBJ1-4; no definite D call. V gave up 5 bases and J gave up 4 bases, with 11 bases separating them. In germline, CDR1 is LNHNV, CDR2 YYDKDF (reference sequence). The CDR3 length is 14 residues. The CDR3 DNA follows: TGTGCCACCAGCGCGCGGACGGATAATGAAAAACTGTTTTTT. Residues: CATSARTDNEKLFF. The full variable domain, its missing parts supplied by reference TRBV15 and TRBJ1-4, is DAMVIQNPRYQVTQFGKPVTLSCSQTLNHNVMYWYQQKSSQAPKLLFHYYDKDFNNEADTPDNFQSRRPNTSFCFLDIRSPGLGDTAMYLCATSARTDNEKLFFGSGTQLSVL.

V and J are TRBV10-3 and TRBJ1-2, with 12 positions matching TRBD1. Per the germline V gene, CDR1 is ENHRY and CDR2 is SYGVKD. Unmatched junction bases numbered 3, after V lost 3 bases and J lost 4 bases. This CDR3 is built from 15 residues. CDR3 loop: CAISDGTGGFYGYTF. CDR3 coding DNA: TGTGCCATCAGTGACGGGACAGGGGGCTTCTATGGCTACACCTTC.

There are many counts of this clonotype. The junction and the germline gene differ at one end; a read error may be behind it. The chain is built from TRBV7-9 and TRBJ2-3, with 8 bases matching TRBD2. The germline gives CDR1 SEHNR, CDR2 FQNEAQ (reference sequence). This CDR3 is 12 amino acids long. CDR3: CASSQPGTSYDF. CDR3 coding DNA: TGTGCCAGCAGCCAGCCCGGGACTAGTTACGATTTT.

The chain carries TRBV7-9 and TRBJ1-2; D is unresolved. Germline V CDR1 and CDR2: SEHNR, FQNEAQ (reference sequence). The CDR3 is 14 residues long. Trimming removed 4 bases at V and 5 bases at J, with 14 bases between. CDR3 region: CASSSMGGVYGYTF. Here the CDR3 DNA reads TGTGCCAGCAGCTCCATGGGCGGGGTATATGGCTACACCTTC.

With regard to this clonotype: Without the conserved terminal phenylalanine or tryptophan, this CDR3 likely stems from a read error. The chain recombines TRBV25-1 with TRBJ2-7; either TRBD1 or TRBD2 may supply D (5 bases each). Trimming cost V 3 bases and J 0 bases, with 12 bases left between them. The V gene's germline CDR1 is MGHDK and CDR2 SYGVNS. The CDR3 has 15 amino acids. The CDR3: CASSDLAGTSYEQYS. CDR3 in DNA: TGTGCCAGCAGTGACCTCGCTGGGACCTCCTACGAGCAGTACTCC.

The chain is built from TRBV20-1 and TRBJ1-1; a possible D gene is TRBD1 (5 bases). V lost 5 bases, J lost 3 bases, and 16 bases lay in between. The CDR3 runs 14 residues. Germline CDR1 reads DFQATT; CDR2 reads SNEGSKA (reference sequence). The CDR3: CSAPFGAGDTEAFF. CDR3 bases: TGCAGTGCTCCCTTTGGGGCCGGGGACACTGAAGCTTTCTTT.

The chain recombines TRBV20-1 with TRBJ2-7; D is unclear. Germline V gene lookup returns CDR1 DFQATT and CDR2 SNEGSKA (reference sequence). The CDR3 has 13 residues. Deletions cut 3 bases from V and 0 bases from J, with 9 bases between. Written as DNA, the CDR3 is TGCAGTGCTAGTTGGGCAGCCTCCTACGAGCAGTACTTC. Protein product: CSASWAASYEQYF.

The table lists this clonotype with a count of one. The chain carries TRBV6-7 and TRBJ2-1; D is possibly TRBD2 (5 bases). Being an ORF, TRBV6-7 has a function that is uncertain. The ends were cut back, 3 bases at V and 6 bases at J, with 12 bases in the middle. CDR3 size: 14 residues. CDR3 sequence (DNA): TGTGCCAGCAGTTATCGTGGGAGTCGCAATGAGCAGTTCTTC. It encodes CASSYRGSRNEQFF.

The V gene is TRBV19, the J gene TRBJ1-6, with D hard to call. The CDR3 is 11 amino acids. CDR1 is LNHDA, CDR2 SQIVND, per germline (reference sequence). V lost 7 bases and J 12 bases, leaving 10 bases between the germline ends. DNA for the CDR3: TGTGCCAGTAATCCCTTGGGACCCCTCCACTTT. As protein: CASNPLGPLHF.

This clonotype has more than one count but fewer than ten. V usage is TRBV20-1 and J usage is TRBJ2-7, with 10 bases that match TRBD2. V trimming: 1 base; J trimming: 5 bases; junction bases outside the gene matches: 8. This CDR3 contains 15 residues. Germline CDR1 is DFQATT and CDR2 is SNEGSKA (reference sequence). CDR3 in DNA: TGCAGTGCTAGAGCCCCAGCGGGAGGGGAACACGAGCAGTACTTC. This gives the protein CSARAPAGGEHEQYF.

This clonotype has ten or more counts. V is TRBV4-3 and J is TRBJ1-1; 9 positions agree with TRBD1. From germline, CDR1 is LGHNA and CDR2 YSLEER. The CDR3 is 15 residues long. V was pared by 4 bases and J by 3 bases, with 6 bases of the junction left unmatched. CDR3 in DNA: TGCGCCAGCAGCCGGGACAGGGCCCATCACACTGAAGCTTTCTTT. Its protein product is CASSRDRAHHTEAFF.

The chain joins TRBV19 to TRBJ1-5; D is undetermined. Germline V CDR1 and CDR2: LNHDA, SQIVND (reference sequence). V dropped 1 base and J dropped 3 bases, with 4 bases sitting between them. This CDR3 has 13 residues. The CDR3 protein is CASSIGHNQPQHF. The DNA of the CDR3 is TGTGCCAGTAGTATAGGCCACAATCAGCCCCAGCATTTT.

For this clonotype: The CDR3 does not close with the conserved phenylalanine or tryptophan, likely indicating a read error. This chain uses TRBV10-3 with TRBJ2-1, with 12 bases matching TRBD2. J gave up 8 bases and V 5 bases, and 13 bases lay outside the gene matches. The CDR3 totals 17 residues. Germline V gene sequence: CDR1 ENHRY, CDR2 SYGVKD. The CDR3 here is CAISLLAGGTNYDEQFL. The CDR3 DNA reads as TGTGCCATCAGTTTACTAGCGGGGGGAACAAATTACGATGAGCAGTTCCTC.

J is TRBJ2-3 and V is TRBV19, with D uncertain. Germline loops: CDR1 LNHDA, CDR2 SQIVND (reference sequence). Trimming removed 7 bases from V and 1 base from J, with 9 bases in between. The CDR3 is 13 amino acids. The DNA for the CDR3 is TGTGCCAGTAAAAGTCTCCGCACAGATACGCAGTATTTT. It encodes CASKSLRTDTQYF.

This clonotype was picked up many times. This chain connects TRBV15 to TRBJ1-5; perhaps TRBD1 as D (5 bases). This CDR3 spans 14 amino acids. CDR1 is LNHNV and CDR2 is YYDKDF in the germline V gene (reference sequence). V gave up 7 bases and J gave up 2 bases, with 12 bases separating them. CDR3 sequence (DNA): TGTGCCACCAACGGGGGGGATGGCAATCAGCCCCAGCATTTT. Amino acid sequence: CATNGGDGNQPQHF.